This T cell receptor (beta chain) was sequenced for a study of T cell responses to AZD1222 COVID-19 vaccine. Germline V gives CDR1 PRHDT, CDR2 FYEKMQ (reference sequence). Trimming removed 8 bases at V and 4 bases at J, with 23 bases between. The CDR3 sequence is 16 residues long. Measured with immunoSEQ multiplex PCR; TCRdb has only the in-frame clones, and not every one. The sample has 120,000 or so clones; around 92% are singletons. Sample: peripheral blood, taken 28 days after the second AZD1222 dose. This receptor was obtained from an adult who received the AZD1222 COVID-19 vaccine. This chain joins TRBV13 and TRBJ1-2, with D maybe TRBD1 (6 bases). CDR3 in amino acids: CASRPNSGGASYGYTF. The DNA for the CDR3 is TGTGCCAGCCGTCCTAACTCTGGGGGCGCCAGCTATGGCTACACCTTC.